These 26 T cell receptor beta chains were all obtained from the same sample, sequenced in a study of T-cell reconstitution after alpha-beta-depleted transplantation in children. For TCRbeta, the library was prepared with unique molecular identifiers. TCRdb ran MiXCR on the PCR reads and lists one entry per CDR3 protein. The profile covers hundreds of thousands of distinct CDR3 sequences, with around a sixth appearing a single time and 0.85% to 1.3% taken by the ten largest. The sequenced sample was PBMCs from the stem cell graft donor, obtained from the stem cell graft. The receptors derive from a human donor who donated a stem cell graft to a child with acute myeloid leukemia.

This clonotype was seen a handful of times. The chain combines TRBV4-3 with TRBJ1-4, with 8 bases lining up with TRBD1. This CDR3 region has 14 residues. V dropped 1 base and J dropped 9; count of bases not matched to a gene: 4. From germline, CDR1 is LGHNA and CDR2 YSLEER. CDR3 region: CASSQGGQGQKLFF. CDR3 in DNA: TGCGCCAGCAGCCAAGGTGGACAGGGCCAAAAACTGTTTTTT.

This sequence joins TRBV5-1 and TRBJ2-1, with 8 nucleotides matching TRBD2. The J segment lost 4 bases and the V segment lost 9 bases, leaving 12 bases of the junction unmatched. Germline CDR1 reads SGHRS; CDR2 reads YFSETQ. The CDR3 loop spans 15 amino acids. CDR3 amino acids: CATKGAGGLYNEQFF. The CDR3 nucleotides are TGCGCCACCAAAGGGGCGGGGGGACTATACAATGAGCAGTTCTTC.

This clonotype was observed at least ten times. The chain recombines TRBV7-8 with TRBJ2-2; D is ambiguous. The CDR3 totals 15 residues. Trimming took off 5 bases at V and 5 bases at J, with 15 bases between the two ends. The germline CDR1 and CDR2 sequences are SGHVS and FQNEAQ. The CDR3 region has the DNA TGTGCCAGCAGCCCCCCTCACGCAGGAACCGGGGAGCTGTTTTTT. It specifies CASSPPHAGTGELFF.

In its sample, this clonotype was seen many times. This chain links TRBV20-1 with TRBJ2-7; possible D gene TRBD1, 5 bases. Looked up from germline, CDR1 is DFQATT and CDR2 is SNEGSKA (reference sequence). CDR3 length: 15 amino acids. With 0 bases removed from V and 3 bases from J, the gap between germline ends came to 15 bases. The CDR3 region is CSARDQTTVVYEQYF. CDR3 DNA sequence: TGCAGTGCTAGAGATCAGACGACAGTAGTCTACGAGCAGTACTTC.

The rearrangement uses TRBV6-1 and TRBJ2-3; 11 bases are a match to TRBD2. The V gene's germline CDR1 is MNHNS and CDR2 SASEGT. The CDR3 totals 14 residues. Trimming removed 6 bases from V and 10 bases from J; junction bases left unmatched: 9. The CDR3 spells CASSAGTSGCSQYF. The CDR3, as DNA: TGTGCCAGCAGCGCCGGGACTAGCGGTTGTTCGCAGTATTTT.

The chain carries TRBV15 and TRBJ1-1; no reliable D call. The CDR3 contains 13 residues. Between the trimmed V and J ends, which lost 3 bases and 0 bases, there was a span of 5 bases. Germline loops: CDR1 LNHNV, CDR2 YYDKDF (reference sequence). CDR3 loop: CATSSFLNTEAFF. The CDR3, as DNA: TGTGCCACCAGCAGTTTCCTGAACACTGAAGCTTTCTTT.

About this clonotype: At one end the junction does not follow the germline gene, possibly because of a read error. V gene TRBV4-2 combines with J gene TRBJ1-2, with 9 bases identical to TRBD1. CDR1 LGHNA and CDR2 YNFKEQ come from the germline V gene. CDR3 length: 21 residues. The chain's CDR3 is CASSQEGSPGQGVWANYGNTF. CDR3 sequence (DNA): TGTGCCAGCAGCCAAGAGGGGTCACCGGGACAGGGAGTTTGGGCTAACTATGGCAACACCTTC.

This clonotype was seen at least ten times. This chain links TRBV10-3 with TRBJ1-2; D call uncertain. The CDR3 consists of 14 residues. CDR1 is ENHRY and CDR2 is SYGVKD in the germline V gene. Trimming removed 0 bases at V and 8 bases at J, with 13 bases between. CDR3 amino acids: CAISESAGERGYTF. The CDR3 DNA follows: TGTGCCATCAGTGAGTCAGCCGGAGAAAGAGGCTACACCTTC.

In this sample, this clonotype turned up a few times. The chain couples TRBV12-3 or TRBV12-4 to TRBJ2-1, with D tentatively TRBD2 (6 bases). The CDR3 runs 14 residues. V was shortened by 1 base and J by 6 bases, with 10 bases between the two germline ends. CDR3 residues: CASSLGAGFNEQFF. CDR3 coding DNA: TGTGCCAGCAGTTTAGGGGCGGGGTTCAATGAGCAGTTCTTC.

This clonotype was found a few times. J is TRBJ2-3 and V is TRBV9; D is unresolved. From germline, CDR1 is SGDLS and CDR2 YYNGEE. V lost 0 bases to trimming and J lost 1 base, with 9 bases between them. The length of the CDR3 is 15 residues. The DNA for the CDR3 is TGTGCCAGCAGCGTAGGAGAAAGCGGCACAGATACGCAGTATTTT. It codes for CASSVGESGTDTQYF.

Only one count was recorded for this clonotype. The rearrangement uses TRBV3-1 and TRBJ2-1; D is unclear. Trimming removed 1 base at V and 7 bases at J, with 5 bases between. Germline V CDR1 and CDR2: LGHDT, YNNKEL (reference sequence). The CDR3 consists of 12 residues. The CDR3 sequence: CASSQARNEQFF. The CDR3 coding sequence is TGTGCCAGCAGCCAAGCTCGAAATGAGCAGTTCTTC.

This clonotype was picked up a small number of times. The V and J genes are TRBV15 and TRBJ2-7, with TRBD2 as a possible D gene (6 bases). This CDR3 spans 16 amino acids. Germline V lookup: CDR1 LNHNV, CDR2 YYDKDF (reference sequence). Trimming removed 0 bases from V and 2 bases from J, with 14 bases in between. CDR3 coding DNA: TGTGCCACCAGCAGAGATGGTGGGAGGAATACCTACGAGCAGTACTTC. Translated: CATSRDGGRNTYEQYF.

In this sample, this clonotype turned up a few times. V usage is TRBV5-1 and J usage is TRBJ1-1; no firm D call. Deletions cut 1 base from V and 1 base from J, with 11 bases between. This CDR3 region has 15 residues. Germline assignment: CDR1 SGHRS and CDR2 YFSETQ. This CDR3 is CASSLIEGSNTEAFF. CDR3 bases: TGCGCCAGCAGCTTGATAGAGGGTTCGAACACTGAAGCTTTCTTT.

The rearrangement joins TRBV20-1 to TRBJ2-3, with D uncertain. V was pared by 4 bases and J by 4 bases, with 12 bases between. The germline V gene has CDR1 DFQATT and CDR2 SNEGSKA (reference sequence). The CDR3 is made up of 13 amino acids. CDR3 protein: CSAIWNVADTQYF. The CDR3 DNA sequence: TGCAGTGCTATTTGGAACGTGGCAGATACGCAGTATTTT.

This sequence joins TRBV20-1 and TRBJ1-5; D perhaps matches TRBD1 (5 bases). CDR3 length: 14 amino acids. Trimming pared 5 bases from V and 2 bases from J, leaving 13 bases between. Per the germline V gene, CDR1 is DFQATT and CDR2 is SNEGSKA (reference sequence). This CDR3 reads CSAVRGGGNQPQHF. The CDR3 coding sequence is TGCAGTGCTGTACGGGGAGGGGGCAATCAGCCCCAGCATTTT.

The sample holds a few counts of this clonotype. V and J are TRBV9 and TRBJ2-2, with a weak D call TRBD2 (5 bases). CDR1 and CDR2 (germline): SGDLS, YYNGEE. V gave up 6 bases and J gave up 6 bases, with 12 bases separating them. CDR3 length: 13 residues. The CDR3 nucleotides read TGTGCCAGCACCGGCTTGGAGGCCGGGGAGCTGTTTTTT. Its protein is CASTGLEAGELFF.

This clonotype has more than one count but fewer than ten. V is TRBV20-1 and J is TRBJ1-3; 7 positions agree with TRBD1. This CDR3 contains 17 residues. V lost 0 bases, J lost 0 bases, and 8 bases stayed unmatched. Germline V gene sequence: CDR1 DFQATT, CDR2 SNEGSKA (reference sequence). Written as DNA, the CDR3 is TGCAGTGCTAGAGATCTCCTACAGGGGAGCTCTGGAAACACCATATATTTT. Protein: CSARDLLQGSSGNTIYF.

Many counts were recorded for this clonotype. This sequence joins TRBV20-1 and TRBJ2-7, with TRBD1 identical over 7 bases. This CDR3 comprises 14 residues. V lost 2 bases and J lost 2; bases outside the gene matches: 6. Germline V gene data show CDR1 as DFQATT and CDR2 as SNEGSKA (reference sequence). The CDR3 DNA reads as TGCAGTGCTAGACCAGACAGGGCCCCCTACGAGCAGTACTTC. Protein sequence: CSARPDRAPYEQYF.

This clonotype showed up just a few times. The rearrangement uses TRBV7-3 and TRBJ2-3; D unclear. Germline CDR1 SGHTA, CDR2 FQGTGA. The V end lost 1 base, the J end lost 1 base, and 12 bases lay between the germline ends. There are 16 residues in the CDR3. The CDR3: CASSLSSLRGTDTQYF. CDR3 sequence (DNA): TGTGCCAGCAGCTTAAGCTCTCTTCGGGGCACAGATACGCAGTATTTT.

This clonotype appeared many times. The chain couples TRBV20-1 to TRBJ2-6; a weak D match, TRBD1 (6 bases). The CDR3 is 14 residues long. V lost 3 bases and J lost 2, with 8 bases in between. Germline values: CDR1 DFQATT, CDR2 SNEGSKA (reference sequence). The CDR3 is CSASAGAGANVLTF. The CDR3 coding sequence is TGCAGTGCTAGCGCAGGGGCTGGGGCCAACGTCCTGACTTTC.

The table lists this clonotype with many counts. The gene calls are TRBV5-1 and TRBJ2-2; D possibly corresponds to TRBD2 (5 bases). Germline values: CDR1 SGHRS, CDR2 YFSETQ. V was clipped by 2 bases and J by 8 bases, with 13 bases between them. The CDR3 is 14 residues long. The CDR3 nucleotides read TGCGCCAGCAGCTTCGGGCAAGGAGGTGGGGAGCTGTTTTTT. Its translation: CASSFGQGGGELFF.

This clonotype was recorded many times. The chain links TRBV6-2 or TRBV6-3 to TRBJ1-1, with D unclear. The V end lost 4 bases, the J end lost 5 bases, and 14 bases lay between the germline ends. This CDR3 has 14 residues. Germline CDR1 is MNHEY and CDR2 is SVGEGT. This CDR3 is CASSFRQDGTEAFF. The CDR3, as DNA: TGTGCCAGCAGTTTTCGGCAGGATGGAACTGAAGCTTTCTTT.

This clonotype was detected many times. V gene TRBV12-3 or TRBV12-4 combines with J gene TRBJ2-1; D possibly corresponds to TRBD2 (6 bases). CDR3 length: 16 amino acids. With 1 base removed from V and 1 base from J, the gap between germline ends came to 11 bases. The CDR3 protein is CASSLGLASSYNEQFF. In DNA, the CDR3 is TGTGCCAGCAGTTTAGGGCTAGCGTCTTCCTACAATGAGCAGTTCTTC.

The CDR3 DNA reads as TGCAGTGCTAGAGAGAAGGGGCGAAGCAATCAGCCCCAGCATTTT. It translates to CSAREKGRSNQPQHF. J is TRBJ1-5 and V is TRBV20-1, with a possible D match to TRBD1 (5 bases). Per the germline V gene, CDR1 is DFQATT and CDR2 is SNEGSKA (reference sequence). The germline V and J ends were trimmed by 0 bases and 1 base, with 10 bases remaining between them. The CDR3 is 15 residues long.

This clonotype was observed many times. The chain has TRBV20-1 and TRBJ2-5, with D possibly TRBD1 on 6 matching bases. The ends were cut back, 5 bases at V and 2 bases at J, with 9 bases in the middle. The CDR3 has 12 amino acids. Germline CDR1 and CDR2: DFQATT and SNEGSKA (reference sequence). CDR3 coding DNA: TGCAGTGCTGTACAGGGTCAAGAGACCCAGTACTTC. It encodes CSAVQGQETQYF.

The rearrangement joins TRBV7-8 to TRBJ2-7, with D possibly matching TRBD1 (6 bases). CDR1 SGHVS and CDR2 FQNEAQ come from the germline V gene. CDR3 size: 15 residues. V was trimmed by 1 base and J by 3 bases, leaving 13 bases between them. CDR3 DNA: TGTGCCAGCAGCTTAGGGGACACGCAATACTACGAGCAGTACTTC. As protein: CASSLGDTQYYEQYF.